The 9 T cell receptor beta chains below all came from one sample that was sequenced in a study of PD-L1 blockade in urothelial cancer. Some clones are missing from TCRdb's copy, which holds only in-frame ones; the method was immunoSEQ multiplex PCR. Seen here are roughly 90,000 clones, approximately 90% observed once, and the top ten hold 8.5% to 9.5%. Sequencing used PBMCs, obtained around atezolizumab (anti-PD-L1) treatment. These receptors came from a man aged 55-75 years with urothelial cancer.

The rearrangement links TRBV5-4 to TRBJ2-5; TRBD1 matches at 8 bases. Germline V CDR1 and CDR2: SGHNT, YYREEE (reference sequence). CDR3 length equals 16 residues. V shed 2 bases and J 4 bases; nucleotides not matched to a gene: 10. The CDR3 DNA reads TGTGCCAGCAGCTTATCCGCGGACAGGGCCGTAGAGACCCAGTACTTC. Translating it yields CASSLSADRAVETQYF.

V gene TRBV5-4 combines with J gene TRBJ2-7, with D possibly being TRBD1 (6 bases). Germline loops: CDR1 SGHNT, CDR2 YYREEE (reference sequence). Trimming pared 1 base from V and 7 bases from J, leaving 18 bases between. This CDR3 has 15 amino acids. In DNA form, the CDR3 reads TGTGCCAGCAGCTTGACATCAGGGGCGGGCGGGGAGCAGTACTTC. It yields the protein CASSLTSGAGGEQYF. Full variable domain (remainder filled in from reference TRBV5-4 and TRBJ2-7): ETGVTQSPTHLIKTRGQQVTLRCSSQSGHNTVSWYQQALGQGPQFIFQYYREEENGRGNFPPRFSGLQFPNYSSELNVNALELDDSALYLCASSLTSGAGGEQYFGPGTRLTVT.

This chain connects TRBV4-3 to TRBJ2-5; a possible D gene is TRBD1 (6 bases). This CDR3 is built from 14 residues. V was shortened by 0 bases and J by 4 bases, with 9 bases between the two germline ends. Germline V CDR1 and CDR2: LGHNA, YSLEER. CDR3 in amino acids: CASSQDRRGETQYF. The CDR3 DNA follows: TGCGCCAGCAGCCAAGATCGCAGGGGAGAGACCCAGTACTTC.

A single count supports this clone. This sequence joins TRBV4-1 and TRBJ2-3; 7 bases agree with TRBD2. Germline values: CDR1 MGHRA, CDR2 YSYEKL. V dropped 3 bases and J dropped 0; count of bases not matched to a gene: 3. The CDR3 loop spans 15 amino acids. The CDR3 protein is CASSQGGTSTDTQYF. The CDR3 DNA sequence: TGCGCCAGCAGCCAGGGGGGGACCAGCACAGATACGCAGTATTTT.

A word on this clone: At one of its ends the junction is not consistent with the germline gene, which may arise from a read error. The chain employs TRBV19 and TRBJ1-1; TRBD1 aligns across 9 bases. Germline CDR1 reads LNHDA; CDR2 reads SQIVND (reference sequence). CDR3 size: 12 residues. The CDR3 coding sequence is TGTGCCAGTAGCCCCCGGACAGGGGCCGCTCTCTTT. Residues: CASSPRTGAALF.

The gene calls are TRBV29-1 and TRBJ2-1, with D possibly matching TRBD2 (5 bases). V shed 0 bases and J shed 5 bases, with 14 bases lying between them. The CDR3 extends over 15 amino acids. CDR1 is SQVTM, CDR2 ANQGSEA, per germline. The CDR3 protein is CSVEDRTSRHNEQFF. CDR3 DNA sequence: TGCAGCGTTGAAGATCGAACTAGTCGTCACAATGAGCAGTTCTTC.

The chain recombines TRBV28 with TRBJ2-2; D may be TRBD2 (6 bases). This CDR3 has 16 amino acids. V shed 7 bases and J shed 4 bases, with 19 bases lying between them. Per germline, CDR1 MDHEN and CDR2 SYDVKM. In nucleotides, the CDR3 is TGTGCCAGCACCGACGGGGGAGTGCGGTCCACCGGGGAGCTGTTTTTT. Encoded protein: CASTDGGVRSTGELFF.

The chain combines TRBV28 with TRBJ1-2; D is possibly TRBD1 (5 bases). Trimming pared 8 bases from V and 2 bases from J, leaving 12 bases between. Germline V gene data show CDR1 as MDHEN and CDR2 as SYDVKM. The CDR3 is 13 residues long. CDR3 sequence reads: CASGRGGNYGYTF. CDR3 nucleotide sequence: TGTGCCAGCGGGCGGGGGGGGAACTATGGCTACACCTTC.

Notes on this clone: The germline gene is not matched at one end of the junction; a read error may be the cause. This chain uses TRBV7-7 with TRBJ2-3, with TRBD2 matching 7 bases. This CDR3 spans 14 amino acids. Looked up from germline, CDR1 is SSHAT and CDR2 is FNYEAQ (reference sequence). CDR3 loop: CASSATSAGDTQYF. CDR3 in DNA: TGTGCTAGCAGCGCCACTAGCGCCGGAGATACGCAGTATTTT.